These 21 T cell receptor beta chains were all obtained from the same sample, sequenced in a study of T cell repertoires in cytomegalovirus infection. TCRdb used MiXCR to reprocess the reads, holding one entry per CDR3 protein. The table includes approximately 500,000 distinct CDR3 sequences, more than 25% detected once. The sequencing input was PBMCs. The receptors derive from a human donor in good health (CMV status not recorded). Some clones in this sample may be carry-over from other donors' samples.

The J gene is TRBJ1-1, the V gene TRBV25-1; the D gene is possibly TRBD1 (5 bases). Germline V gene data show CDR1 as MGHDK and CDR2 as SYGVNS. There are 14 residues in the CDR3. Trimming took 4 bases from V and 2 from J, leaving 11 bases between them. CDR3 DNA sequence: TGTGCCAGCAGTGGACGAGGGGAAAACACTGAAGCTTTCTTT. Amino acids: CASSGRGENTEAFF.

This clonotype was seen ten or more times. The genes are TRBV7-2 and TRBJ2-7; TRBD1 matches 7 bases. This CDR3 region has 17 residues. Germline CDR1 SGHTA, CDR2 FQGNSA. V was clipped by 0 bases and J by 0 bases; unmatched bases: 8. DNA for the CDR3: TGTGCCAGCAGCTTAGCGGCAGGGGGAGCCCACTCCTACGAGCAGTACTTC. The encoded protein is CASSLAAGGAHSYEQYF.

The chain links TRBV29-1 to TRBJ1-2; D not resolved. V dropped 2 bases and J dropped 5 bases, with 12 bases sitting between them. The germline V gene encodes CDR1 SQVTM and CDR2 ANQGSEA. The CDR3 consists of 13 residues. The CDR3 DNA follows: TGCAGCGTTGAATTTACAGCGGCTTATGGCTACACCTTC. It is translated as CSVEFTAAYGYTF.

This chain connects TRBV20-1 to TRBJ2-7, with 7 bases identical to TRBD2. The CDR3 contains 15 residues. Unmatched junction bases numbered 9, after V lost 0 bases and J lost 4 bases. Germline V CDR1 and CDR2: DFQATT, SNEGSKA (reference sequence). CDR3 residues: CSAREELAFRYEQYF. The CDR3 DNA reads as TGCAGTGCTAGAGAAGAACTAGCGTTTCGGTACGAGCAGTACTTC.

The chain combines TRBV29-1 with TRBJ1-5; D perhaps matches TRBD1 (5 bases). This CDR3 has 14 amino acids. The V end was cut by 5 bases, the J end by 0 bases, with 11 bases between. The germline V gene has CDR1 SQVTM and CDR2 ANQGSEA. CDR3 residues: CSVWDGNSNQPQHF. In DNA form, the CDR3 reads TGCAGCGTTTGGGACGGGAATAGCAATCAGCCCCAGCATTTT. Looking up the rest from reference TRBV29-1 and TRBJ1-5 gives the full variable domain: SAVISQKPSRDICQRGTSLTIQCQVDSQVTMMFWYRQQPGQSLTLIATANQGSEATYESGFVIDKFPISRPNLTFSTLTVSNMSPEDSSIYLCSVWDGNSNQPQHFGDGTRLSIL.

The chain combines TRBV7-2 with TRBJ2-7; 10 bases align to TRBD1. The junction had 8 bases not matched to a gene; V was cut back by 4 bases and J by 5 bases. The CDR3 length is 15 residues. Germline CDR1 SGHTA, CDR2 FQGNSA. CDR3 DNA sequence: TGTGCCAGCAGCTCTTTCCGACAGGGGGCGCACGAGCAGTACTTC. The encoded protein is CASSSFRQGAHEQYF.

The genes are TRBV28 and TRBJ2-1; D might be TRBD2 (6 bases). CDR1 and CDR2 (germline): MDHEN, SYDVKM. This CDR3 contains 14 residues. The CDR3 protein is CAAQKASVYNEQFF. DNA for the CDR3: TGTGCAGCACAAAAGGCTAGCGTCTACAATGAGCAGTTCTTC.

The chain has TRBV7-2 and TRBJ2-1; TRBD2 matches at 14 bases. Trimming at V came to 4 bases and at J to 4 bases, leaving 6 bases not matched to a gene. This CDR3 contains 17 residues. In germline, CDR1 is SGHTA, CDR2 FQGNSA. CDR3: CASSSPGLAGAYNEQFF. The DNA for the CDR3 is TGTGCCAGCAGCTCTCCGGGACTAGCGGGAGCTTACAATGAGCAGTTCTTC.

Only a few counts were recorded for this clonotype. The J gene is TRBJ1-1, the V gene TRBV28, with 7 bases that match TRBD1. The CDR3 has 16 amino acids. The J segment lost 2 bases and the V segment lost 5 bases, leaving 11 bases of the junction unmatched. The germline V gene has CDR1 MDHEN and CDR2 SYDVKM. CDR3 loop: CASSVPPGQTNTEAFF. In nucleotides, the CDR3 is TGTGCCAGCAGTGTACCTCCGGGACAGACTAACACTGAAGCTTTCTTT.

The V call is TRBV27, the J call TRBJ1-1, with TRBD1 matching over 9 bases. With 4 bases clipped from V and 0 bases from J, the junction kept 6 bases outside the gene matches. CDR1 is MNHEY, CDR2 SMNVEV, per germline (reference sequence). The CDR3 spans 16 residues. In DNA form, the CDR3 reads TGTGCCAGCAGTTCCTACCGGGACAGGGTGAACACTGAAGCTTTCTTT. It yields the protein CASSSYRDRVNTEAFF.

This clonotype has a handful of counts. The genes are TRBV18 and TRBJ2-7, with TRBD1 identical over 8 bases. The trim removed 5 bases at V and 6 bases at J, leaving 6 bases unmatched. The germline V gene encodes CDR1 KGHSH and CDR2 LQKENI. This CDR3 has 13 amino acids. The CDR3 region has the DNA TGTGCCAGCTCATCTACAGGGGGTCGCGAGCAGTACGTC. Protein sequence: CASSSTGGREQYV.

In this sample, this clonotype turned up a few times. The J gene is TRBJ2-5, the V gene TRBV10-3, with 7 nucleotides matching TRBD2. The CDR3 has 13 residues. V was pared by 6 bases and J by 3 bases, with 4 bases of the junction left unmatched. Germline loops: CDR1 ENHRY, CDR2 SYGVKD. In DNA, the CDR3 is TGTGCCATCAGGGGACTACCAAAAGAGACCCAGTACTTC. It encodes CAIRGLPKETQYF.

This clonotype showed up just a few times. V gene TRBV7-3 combines with J gene TRBJ1-1, with D unclear. The CDR3 runs 14 residues. With 1 base removed from V and 6 bases from J, the gap between germline ends came to 12 bases. CDR1 is SGHTA and CDR2 is FQGTGA in the germline V gene. The CDR3 spells CASSLNRWGPEAFF. DNA of the CDR3: TGTGCCAGCAGCTTAAATAGATGGGGTCCTGAAGCTTTCTTT.

The gene calls are TRBV30 and TRBJ2-7; 12 bases map to TRBD2. J was trimmed by 5 bases and V by 2 bases; bases with no gene match: 1. This CDR3 has 13 residues. Germline V gene lookup returns CDR1 GTSNPN and CDR2 SVGIG (reference sequence). The CDR3: CAWSTSGRNEQYV. In DNA form, the CDR3 reads TGTGCCTGGAGTACTAGCGGGAGGAACGAGCAGTACGTC.

This clonotype was counted a few times. V and J are TRBV12-3 or TRBV12-4 and TRBJ2-7; 10 bases match TRBD1. The CDR3 has 13 amino acids. The junction had 5 bases not matched to a gene; V was cut back by 6 bases and J by 6 bases. CDR3 nucleotide sequence: TGTGCCAGCAGCCCCGGGACAGGGGTCGAGCAGTACTTC. Its translation is CASSPGTGVEQYF.

This clonotype was detected a few times. The chain links TRBV2 to TRBJ2-7; D uncertain. There are 14 residues in the CDR3. Germline values: CDR1 SNHLY, CDR2 FYNNEI. The V end was cut by 2 bases, the J end by 5 bases, with 13 bases between. CDR3 in amino acids: CASSERAESHEQYF. The CDR3 DNA sequence: TGTGCCAGCAGTGAAAGGGCGGAGTCCCACGAGCAGTACTTC.

The V call is TRBV5-5, the J call TRBJ2-1, with 8 nucleotides matching TRBD2. This CDR3 has 12 amino acids. The junction had 0 bases not matched to a gene; V was cut back by 2 bases and J by 8 bases. CDR1 and CDR2 (germline): SGHKS, YYEKEE (reference sequence). The CDR3 bases are TGTGCCAGCAGCTTCGGGGGGGATGAGCAGTTCTTC. It codes for CASSFGGDEQFF.

This clonotype was counted a few times. The rearrangement joins TRBV12-3 or TRBV12-4 to TRBJ2-1, with 7 positions matching TRBD2. The CDR3 length is 15 residues. Unmatched junction bases numbered 9, after V lost 6 bases and J lost 4 bases. CDR3 in amino acids: CASRMDTGRYNEQFF. The DNA of the CDR3 is TGTGCCAGCAGAATGGATACCGGGAGGTACAATGAGCAGTTCTTC.

This clonotype was counted only a few times. The chain recombines TRBV7-2 with TRBJ1-2, with 7 bases lining up with TRBD1. The CDR3 runs to 16 residues. The germline V gene has CDR1 SGHTA and CDR2 FQGNSA. The trim removed 4 bases at V and 3 bases at J, leaving 11 bases unmatched. CDR3 protein: CASSSSRQGNYYGYTF. CDR3 in DNA: TGTGCCAGCAGCTCTTCGAGACAGGGCAACTACTATGGCTACACCTTC.

The chain employs TRBV19 and TRBJ2-7; D gene uncertain. V dropped 0 bases and J dropped 1 base, with 4 bases sitting between them. This CDR3 region has 13 residues. From germline, CDR1 is LNHDA and CDR2 SQIVND (reference sequence). CDR3 nucleotides: TGTGCCAGTAGTATAGAGACTTCCTACGAGCAGTACTTC. Its translation is CASSIETSYEQYF.

This clonotype was counted ten times or more. The J gene is TRBJ1-5, the V gene TRBV7-8; D is possibly TRBD1 (5 bases). The CDR3 covers 16 residues. Germline loops: CDR1 SGHVS, CDR2 FQNEAQ. V was shortened by 5 bases and J by 8 bases, with 22 bases between the two germline ends. CDR3 residues: CASSAYRDFKLKPQHF. The CDR3 region has the DNA TGTGCCAGCAGCGCTTACCGGGACTTTAAGTTGAAGCCCCAGCATTTT.